This record concerns one T cell receptor beta chain sequence. Antigen: not known. The data originate from a study of graft-versus-host responses after intestinal transplantation. Study background: After anti-thymocyte globulin induction, recipients took tacrolimus and steroids for about 3 years.

The CDR3 runs to 13 residues. V was clipped by 1 base and J by 5 bases, with 9 bases between them. The V gene's germline CDR1 is SGDLS and CDR2 YYNGEE. Whole-study results and caveats: GvH clones detected in recipient marrow included some appearing first in ileum or blood.

The table came from immunoSEQ multiplex PCR; TCRdb's copy has only in-frame clones and leaves some out. This table has under 55,000 clones, roughly 91% appearing once. The source of this sequence is a human patient who received an intestinal transplant, so some T cells may come from the graft donor. Here the sequenced sample was PBMCs, taken 524 days after transplant. The chain recombines TRBV9 with TRBJ2-5; TRBD2 might be the D (6 bases). The CDR3: CASSVSSVETQYF. In DNA form, the CDR3 reads TGTGCCAGCAGCGTATCTAGCGTCGAGACCCAGTACTTC.